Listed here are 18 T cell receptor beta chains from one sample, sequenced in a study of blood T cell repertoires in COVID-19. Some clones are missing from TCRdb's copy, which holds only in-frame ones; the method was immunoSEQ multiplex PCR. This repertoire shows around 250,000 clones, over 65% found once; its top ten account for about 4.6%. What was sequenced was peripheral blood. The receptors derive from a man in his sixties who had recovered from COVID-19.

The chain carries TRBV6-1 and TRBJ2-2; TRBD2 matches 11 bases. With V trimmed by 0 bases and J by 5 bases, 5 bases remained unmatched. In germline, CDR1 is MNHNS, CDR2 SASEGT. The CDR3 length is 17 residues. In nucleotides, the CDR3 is TGTGCCAGCAGTGAAGCGTCGGGACTAGCGGTTACCGGGGAGCTGTTTTTT. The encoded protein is CASSEASGLAVTGELFF.

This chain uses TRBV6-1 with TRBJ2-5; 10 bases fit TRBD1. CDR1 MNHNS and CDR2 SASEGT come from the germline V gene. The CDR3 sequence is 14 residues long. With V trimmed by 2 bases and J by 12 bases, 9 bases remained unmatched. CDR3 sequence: CASSEQTGGGGKYF. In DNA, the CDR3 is TGTGCCAGCAGTGAACAGACAGGGGGCGGTGGGAAGTACTTC.

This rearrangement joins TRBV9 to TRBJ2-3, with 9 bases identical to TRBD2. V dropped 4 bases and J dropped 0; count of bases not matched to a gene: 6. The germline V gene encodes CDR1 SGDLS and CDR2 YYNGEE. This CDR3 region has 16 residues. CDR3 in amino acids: CASSPRLAVSTDTQYF. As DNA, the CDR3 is TGTGCCAGCAGCCCAAGACTAGCGGTTAGCACAGATACGCAGTATTTT.

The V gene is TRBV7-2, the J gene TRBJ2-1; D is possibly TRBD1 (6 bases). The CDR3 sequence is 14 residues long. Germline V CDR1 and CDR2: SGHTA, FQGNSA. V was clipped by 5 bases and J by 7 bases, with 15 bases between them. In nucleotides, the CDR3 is TGTGCCAGCAGCCCGTACAGGGTTGGGAATGAGCAGTTCTTC. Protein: CASSPYRVGNEQFF.

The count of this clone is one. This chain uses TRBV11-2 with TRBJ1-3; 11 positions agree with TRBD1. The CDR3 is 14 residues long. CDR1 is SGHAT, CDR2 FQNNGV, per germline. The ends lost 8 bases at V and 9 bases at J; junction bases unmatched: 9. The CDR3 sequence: CASGHPGQGGTIYF. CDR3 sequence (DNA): TGTGCCAGCGGTCATCCGGGACAGGGGGGCACCATATATTTT.

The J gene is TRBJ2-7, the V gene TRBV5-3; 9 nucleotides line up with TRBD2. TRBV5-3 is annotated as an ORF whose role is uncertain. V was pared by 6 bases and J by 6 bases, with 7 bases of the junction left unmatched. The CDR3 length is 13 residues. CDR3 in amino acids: CARKGGGGAEQYF. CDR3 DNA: TGTGCCAGAAAAGGCGGGGGGGGCGCCGAGCAGTACTTC.

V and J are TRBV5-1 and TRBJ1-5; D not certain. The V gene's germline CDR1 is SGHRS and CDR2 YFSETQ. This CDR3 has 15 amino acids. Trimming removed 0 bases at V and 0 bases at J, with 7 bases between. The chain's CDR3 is CASSLAGYSNQPQHF. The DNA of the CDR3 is TGCGCCAGCAGCTTGGCCGGGTATAGCAATCAGCCCCAGCATTTT.

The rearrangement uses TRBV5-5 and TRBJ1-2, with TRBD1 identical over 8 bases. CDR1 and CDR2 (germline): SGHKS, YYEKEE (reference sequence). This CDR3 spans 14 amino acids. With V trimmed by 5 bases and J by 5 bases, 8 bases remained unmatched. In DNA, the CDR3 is TGTGCCAGCAGTTATACGGGACAGGCGTATGGCTACACCTTC. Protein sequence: CASSYTGQAYGYTF. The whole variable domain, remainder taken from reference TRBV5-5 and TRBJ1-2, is DAGVTQSPTHLIKTRGQQVTLRCSPISGHKSVSWYQQVLGQGPQFIFQYYEKEERGRGNFPDRFSARQFPNYSSELNVNALLLGDSALYLCASSYTGQAYGYTFGSGTRLTVV.

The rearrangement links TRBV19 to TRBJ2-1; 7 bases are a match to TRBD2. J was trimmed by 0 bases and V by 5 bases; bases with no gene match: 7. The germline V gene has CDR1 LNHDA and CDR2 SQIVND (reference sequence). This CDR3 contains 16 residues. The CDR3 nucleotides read TGTGCCAGTAGTTCCGGGGGGACGATCTCCTACAATGAGCAGTTCTTC. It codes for CASSSGGTISYNEQFF.

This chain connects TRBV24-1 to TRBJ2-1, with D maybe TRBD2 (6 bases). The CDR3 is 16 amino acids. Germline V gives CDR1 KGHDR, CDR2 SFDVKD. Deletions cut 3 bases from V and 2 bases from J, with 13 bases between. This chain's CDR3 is CATSDAAGPAYNEQFF. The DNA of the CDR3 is TGTGCCACCAGTGATGCGGCGGGACCGGCCTACAATGAGCAGTTCTTC.

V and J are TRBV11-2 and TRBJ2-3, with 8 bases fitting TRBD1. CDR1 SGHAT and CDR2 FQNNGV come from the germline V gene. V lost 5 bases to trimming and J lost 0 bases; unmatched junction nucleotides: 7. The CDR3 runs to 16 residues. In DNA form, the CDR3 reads TGTGCCAGCAGCCGGACAGGGTTGGGAAGCACAGATACGCAGTATTTT. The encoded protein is CASSRTGLGSTDTQYF. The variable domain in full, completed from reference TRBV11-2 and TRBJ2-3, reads EAGVAQSPRYKIIEKRQSVAFWCNPISGHATLYWYQQILGQGPKLLIQFQNNGVVDDSQLPKDRFSAERLKGVDSTLKIQPAKLEDSAVYLCASSRTGLGSTDTQYFGPGTRLTVL.

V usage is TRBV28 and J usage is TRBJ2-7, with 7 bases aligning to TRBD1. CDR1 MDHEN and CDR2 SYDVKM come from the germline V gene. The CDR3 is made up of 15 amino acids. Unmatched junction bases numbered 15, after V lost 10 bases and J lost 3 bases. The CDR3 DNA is TGTGCCACCAAAAACAGGGGTCCCCGTGTCTACGAGCAGTACTTC. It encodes CATKNRGPRVYEQYF. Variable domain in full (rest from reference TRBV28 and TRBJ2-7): DVKVTQSSRYLVKRTGEKVFLECVQDMDHENMFWYRQDPGLGLRLIYFSYDVKMKEKGDIPEGYSVSREKKERFSLILESASTNQTSMYLCATKNRGPRVYEQYFGPGTRLTVT.

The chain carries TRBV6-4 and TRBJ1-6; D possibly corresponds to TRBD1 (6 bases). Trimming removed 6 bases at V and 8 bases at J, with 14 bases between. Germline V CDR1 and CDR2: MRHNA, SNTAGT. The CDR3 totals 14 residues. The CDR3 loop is CASSQTGSDSPLHF. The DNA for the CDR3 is TGTGCCAGCAGCCAAACAGGGTCGGATTCACCCCTCCACTTT.

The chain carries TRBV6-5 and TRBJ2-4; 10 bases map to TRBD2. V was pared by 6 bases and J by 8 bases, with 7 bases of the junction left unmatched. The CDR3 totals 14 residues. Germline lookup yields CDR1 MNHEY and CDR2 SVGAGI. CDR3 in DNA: TGTGCCAGCAGGGGGAGCGGGAGGGGAGACATTCAGTACTTC. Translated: CASRGSGRGDIQYF.

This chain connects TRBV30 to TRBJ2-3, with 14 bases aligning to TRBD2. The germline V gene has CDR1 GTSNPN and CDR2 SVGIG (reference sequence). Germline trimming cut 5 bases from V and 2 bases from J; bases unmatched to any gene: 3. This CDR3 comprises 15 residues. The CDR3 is CAWGGLAGATDTQYF. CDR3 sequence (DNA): TGTGCCTGGGGGGGACTAGCGGGGGCCACAGATACGCAGTATTTT.

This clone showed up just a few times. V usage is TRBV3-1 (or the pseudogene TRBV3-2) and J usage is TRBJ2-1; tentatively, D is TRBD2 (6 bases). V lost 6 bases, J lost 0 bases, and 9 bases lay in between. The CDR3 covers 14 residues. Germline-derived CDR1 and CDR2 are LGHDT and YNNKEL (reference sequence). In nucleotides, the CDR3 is TGTGCCAGCAGTAAACTAGCCTCCTACAATGAGCAGTTCTTC. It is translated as CASSKLASYNEQFF.

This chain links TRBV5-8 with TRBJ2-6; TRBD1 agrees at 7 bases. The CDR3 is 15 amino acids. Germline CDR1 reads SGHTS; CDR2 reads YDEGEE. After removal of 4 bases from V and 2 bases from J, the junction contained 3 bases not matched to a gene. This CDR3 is CASSKTGAGANVLTF. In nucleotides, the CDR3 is TGTGCCAGCAGCAAAACAGGGGCTGGGGCCAACGTCCTGACTTTC.

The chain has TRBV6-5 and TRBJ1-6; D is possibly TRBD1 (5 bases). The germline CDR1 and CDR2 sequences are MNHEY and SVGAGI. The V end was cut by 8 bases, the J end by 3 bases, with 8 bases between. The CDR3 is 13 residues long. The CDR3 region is CASQGNYNSPLHF. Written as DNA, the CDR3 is TGTGCCAGCCAGGGTAACTATAATTCACCCCTCCACTTT.